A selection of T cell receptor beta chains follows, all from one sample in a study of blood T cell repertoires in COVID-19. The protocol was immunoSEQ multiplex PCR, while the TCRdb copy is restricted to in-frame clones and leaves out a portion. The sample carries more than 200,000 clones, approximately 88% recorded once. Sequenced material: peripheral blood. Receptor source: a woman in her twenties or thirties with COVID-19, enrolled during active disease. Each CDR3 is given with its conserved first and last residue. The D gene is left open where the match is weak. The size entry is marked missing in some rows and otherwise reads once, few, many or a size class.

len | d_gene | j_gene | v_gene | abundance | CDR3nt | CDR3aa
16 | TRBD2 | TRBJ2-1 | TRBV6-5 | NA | TGTGCCAGCAGTTACCCTAGCGGGAGCTCCTACAATGAGCAGTTCTTC | CASSYPSGSSYNEQFF
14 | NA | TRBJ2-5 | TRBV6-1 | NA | TGTGCCAGCAGTGAAGTCGGTGCCCAAGAGACCCAGTACTTC | CASSEVGAQETQYF
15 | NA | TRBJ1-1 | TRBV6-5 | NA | TGTGCCAGCAGCCGAGGCCCAGGGGTGAACACTGAAGCTTTCTTT | CASSRGPGVNTEAFF
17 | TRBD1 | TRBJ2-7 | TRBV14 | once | TGTGCCAGCAGCCAAGGGGTCCCTGGGACAGGGATCTACGAGCAGTACTTC | CASSQGVPGTGIYEQYF
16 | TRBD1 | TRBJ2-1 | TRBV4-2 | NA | TGTGCCAGCAGCCGTGGGGCCGTGGGACAGGGGAATGAGCAGTTCTTC | CASSRGAVGQGNEQFF
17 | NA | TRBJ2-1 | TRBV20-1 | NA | TGCAGTGCTAGTCCCCTTAGGACTGGTACTCTGGGGAATGAGCAGTTCTTC | CSASPLRTGTLGNEQFF
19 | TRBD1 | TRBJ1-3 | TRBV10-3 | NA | TGTGCCATCAGCAAAAACCGGGACAGTGGGGATGGGCGAGGAAACACCATATATTTT | CAISKNRDSGDGRGNTIYF
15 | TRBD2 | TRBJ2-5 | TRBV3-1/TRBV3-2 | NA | TGTGCCAGCAGCCAAGATCGGGGGGGGCAAGAGACCCAGTACTTC | CASSQDRGGQETQYF
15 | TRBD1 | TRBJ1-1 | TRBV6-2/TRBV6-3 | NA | TGTGCCAGCAGTTCAATGACAGGGGGGAACACTGAAGCTTTCTTT | CASSSMTGGNTEAFF
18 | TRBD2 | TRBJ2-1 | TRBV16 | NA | TGTGCCAGCAGCCGACTGAGACCCCAGCGGGAGGTTGGTAATGAGCAGTTCTTC | CASSRLRPQREVGNEQFF
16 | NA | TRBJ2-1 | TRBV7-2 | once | TGTGCCAGCAGCTTACTATCCAGGGGCTCCTACAATGAGCAGTTCTTC | CASSLLSRGSYNEQFF
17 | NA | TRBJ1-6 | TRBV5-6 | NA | TGTGCCAGCAGCCGAAGGGTAACCCGGGCGAGGGATTCACCCCTCCACTTT | CASSRRVTRARDSPLHF
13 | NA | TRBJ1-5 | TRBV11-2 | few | TGTGCCAGCAGCTTAACGGCGGTAGAGCCCCAGCATTTT | CASSLTAVEPQHF
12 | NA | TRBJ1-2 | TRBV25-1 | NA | TGTGCCAGCAGCGAGCGGTACTATGGCTACACCTTC | CASSERYYGYTF
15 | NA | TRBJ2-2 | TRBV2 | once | TGTGCCAGCAGTGCGGCAACGGGAGCCACCGGGGAGCTGTTTTTT | CASSAATGATGELFF
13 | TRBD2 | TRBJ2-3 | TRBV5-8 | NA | TGTGCCAGCAGCGGGGGGAGGGCAGATACGCAGTATTTT | CASSGGRADTQYF
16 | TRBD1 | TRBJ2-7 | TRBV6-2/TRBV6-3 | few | TGTGCCAGCAGTCGACCGGGACAGCTCAGGATCTACGAGCAGTACTTC | CASSRPGQLRIYEQYF
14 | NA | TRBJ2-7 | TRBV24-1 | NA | TGTGCCACCAGTGATTTCGGGTCGCCCTACGAGCAGTACTTC | CATSDFGSPYEQYF
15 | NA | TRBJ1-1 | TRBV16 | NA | TGTGCCAGCACCTTAGGGGTTAACATGAACACTGAAGCTTTCTTT | CASTLGVNMNTEAFF
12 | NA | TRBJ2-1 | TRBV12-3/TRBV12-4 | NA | TGTGCCAGCACTTTAGGGTACAGAGAGCAGTTCTTC | CASTLGYREQFF
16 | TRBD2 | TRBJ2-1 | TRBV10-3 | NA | TGTGCCATCAGTGGACTAGCGGGAGGAGGTGACAATGAGCAGTTCTTC | CAISGLAGGGDNEQFF
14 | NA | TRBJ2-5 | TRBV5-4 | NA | TGTGCCAGCAGCTTGGTAGGGGTTGTAGAGACCCAGTACTTC | CASSLVGVVETQYF
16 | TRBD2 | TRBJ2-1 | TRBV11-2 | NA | TGTGCCAGCAGCCGCCTGACTAGCTTCGTAGACAATGAGCAGTTCTTC | CASSRLTSFVDNEQFF
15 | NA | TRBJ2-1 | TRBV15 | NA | TGTGCCACCAGCAGAGATGGCCTCCAGGGCGATGAGCAGTTCTTC | CATSRDGLQGDEQFF
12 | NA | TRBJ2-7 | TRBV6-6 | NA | TGTGCCAGCAGTTCCCAGGGGTACGAGCAGTACTTC | CASSSQGYEQYF
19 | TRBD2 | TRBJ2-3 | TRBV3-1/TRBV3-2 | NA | TGTGCCAGCAGCCGAGCGGGGGGCCCTCTTTTTTCTAGCACAGATACGCAGTATTTT | CASSRAGGPLFSSTDTQYF
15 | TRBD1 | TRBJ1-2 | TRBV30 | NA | TGTGCCTGGAGTGTAACGGGGACAGGGAACTATGGCTACACCTTC | CAWSVTGTGNYGYTF
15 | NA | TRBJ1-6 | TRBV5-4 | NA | TGTGCCAGCAGCTTACAGGGCCGGTATAATTCACCCCTCCACTTT | CASSLQGRYNSPLHF
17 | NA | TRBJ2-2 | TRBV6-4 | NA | TGTGCCAGCAGTGACTCTGTGGTAGCGGTTAACACCGGGGAGCTGTTTTTT | CASSDSVVAVNTGELFF
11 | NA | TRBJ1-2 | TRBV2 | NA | TGTGCCAGCAGTGAACGGGGTGGCTACACCTTC | CASSERGGYTF
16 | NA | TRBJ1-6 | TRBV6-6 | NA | TGTGCCAGCAGTTACCAGGGGAGCTCCTATAATTCACCCCTCCACTTT | CASSYQGSSYNSPLHF
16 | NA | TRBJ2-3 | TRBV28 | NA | TGTGCCAGCAGTTTATCCGCAGGGTCTGGCACAGATACGCAGTATTTT | CASSLSAGSGTDTQYF
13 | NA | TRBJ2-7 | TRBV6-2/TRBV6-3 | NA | TGTGCCAGCAGCAGAGGGACTGCTTACGAGCAGTACTTC | CASSRGTAYEQYF
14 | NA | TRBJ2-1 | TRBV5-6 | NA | TGTGCCAGCAGCCTTCTTAGCGACCACAATGAGCAGTTCTTC | CASSLLSDHNEQFF
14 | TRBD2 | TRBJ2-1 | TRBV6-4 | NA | TGTGCCAGCAGCCTAGCGGGAGGGAACAATGAGCAGTTCTTC | CASSLAGGNNEQFF
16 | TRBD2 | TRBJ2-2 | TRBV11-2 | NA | TGTGCCAGCAGTTACAATAGCGGGAGAAGCGCCGGGGAGCTGTTTTTT | CASSYNSGRSAGELFF
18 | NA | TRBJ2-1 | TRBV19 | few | TGTGCCAGTAGTATTCGAAAACCCGGGACTCTCTCCTACAATGAGCAGTTCTTC | CASSIRKPGTLSYNEQFF
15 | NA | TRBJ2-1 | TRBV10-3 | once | TGTGCCATCAGTGAGTCAGGAGCCTCCTACAATGAGCAGTTCTTC | CAISESGASYNEQFF